The subject of this entry is one T cell receptor beta chain. The target antigen is unknown. The junction does not match germline at one end; this may be a read error. This sample stems from a study of T cells in tuberculosis. Whole-study results and caveats: The TCR-beta difference was not significant; alpha differences partly reflected length.

Sequenced by immunoSEQ multiplex PCR; TCRdb stores in-frame clones only, minus some. The sample carries around 45,000 clones, about 94% recorded once. In germline, CDR1 is LGHNA, CDR2 YSLEER. This CDR3 spans 15 amino acids. The specimen was PBMCs. The TCR originated in a donor aged 10 to 29 with latent tuberculosis or without tuberculosis infection. Some clones in this sample may be carry-over from other donors' samples. V and J are TRBV4-3 and TRBJ2-5; D not resolved. DNA of the CDR3: TGCGCCAGCAGCCAAGAAGCTCGACAATACCATTTTATGAACTTC. Its protein product is CASSQEARQYHFMNF.